This T cell receptor (beta chain) was profiled in a study of T-cell reconstitution after alpha-beta-depleted transplantation in children. It was with unique molecular identifiers that the TCRbeta library was prepared. One entry per CDR3 protein results from TCRdb running MiXCR on the PCR reads. The repertoire holds about 270,000 distinct CDR3 sequences, with 9.5% to 10% as singletons. Trimming took 1 base from V and 6 from J, leaving 19 bases between them. The CDR3 is 16 residues long. CDR1 is LGHDT and CDR2 is YNNKEL in the germline V gene (reference sequence). The gene calls are TRBV3-1 and TRBJ2-7; D remains ambiguous. This TCR came from a human donor who donated a stem cell graft to a child with SCID. The sample was PBMCs from the stem cell graft donor, taken from the stem cell graft. The DNA for the CDR3 is TGTGCCAGCAGCCAAGTTGGGGATATCCCTGTACTCGAGCAGTACTTC. This gives the protein CASSQVGDIPVLEQYF.